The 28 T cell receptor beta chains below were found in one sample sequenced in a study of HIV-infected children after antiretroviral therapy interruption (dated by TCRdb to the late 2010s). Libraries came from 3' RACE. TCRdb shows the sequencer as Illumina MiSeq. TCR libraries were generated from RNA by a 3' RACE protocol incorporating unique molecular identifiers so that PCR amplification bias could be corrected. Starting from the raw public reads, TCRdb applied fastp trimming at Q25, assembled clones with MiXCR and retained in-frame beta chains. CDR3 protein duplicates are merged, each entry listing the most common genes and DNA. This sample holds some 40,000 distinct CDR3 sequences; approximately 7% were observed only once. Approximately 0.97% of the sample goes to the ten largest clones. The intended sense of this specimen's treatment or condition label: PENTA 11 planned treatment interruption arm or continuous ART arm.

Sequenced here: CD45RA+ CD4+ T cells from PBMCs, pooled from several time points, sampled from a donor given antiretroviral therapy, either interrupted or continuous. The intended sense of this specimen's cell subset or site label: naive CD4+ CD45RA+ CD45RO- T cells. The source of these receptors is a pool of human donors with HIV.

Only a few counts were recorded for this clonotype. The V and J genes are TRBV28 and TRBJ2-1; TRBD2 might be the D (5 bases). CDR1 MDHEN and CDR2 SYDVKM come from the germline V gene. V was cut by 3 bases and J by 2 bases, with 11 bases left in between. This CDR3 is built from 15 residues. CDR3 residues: CASSLRRAAYNEQFF. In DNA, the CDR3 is TGTGCCAGCAGTTTGAGGCGGGCTGCCTACAATGAGCAGTTCTTC.

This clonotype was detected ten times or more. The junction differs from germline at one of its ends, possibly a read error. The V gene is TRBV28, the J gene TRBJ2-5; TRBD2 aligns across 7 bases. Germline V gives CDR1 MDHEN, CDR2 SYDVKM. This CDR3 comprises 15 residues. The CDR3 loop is CASSSGTGGEDTQYF. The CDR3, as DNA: TGTGCTAGCAGTTCCGGGACTGGGGGGGAAGACACCCAGTACTTT.

CDR3 sequence reads: CASQSRGTRPEKLFF. CDR3 DNA: TGTGCCAGCCAAAGCAGGGGGACACGACCTGAAAAACTGTTTTTT. The J gene is TRBJ1-4, the V gene TRBV27; 7 bases match TRBD1. CDR3 size: 15 residues. The germline CDR1 and CDR2 sequences are MNHEY and SMNVEV (reference sequence). V gave up 8 bases and J gave up 7 bases; unmatched junction bases: 13.

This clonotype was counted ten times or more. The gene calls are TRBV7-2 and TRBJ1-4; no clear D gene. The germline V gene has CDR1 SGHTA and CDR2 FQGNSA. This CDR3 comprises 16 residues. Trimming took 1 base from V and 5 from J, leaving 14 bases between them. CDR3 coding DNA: TGTGCCAGCAGCTTAGTAGTTGGGGTTATGAATGAAAAACTGTTTTTT. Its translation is CASSLVVGVMNEKLFF.

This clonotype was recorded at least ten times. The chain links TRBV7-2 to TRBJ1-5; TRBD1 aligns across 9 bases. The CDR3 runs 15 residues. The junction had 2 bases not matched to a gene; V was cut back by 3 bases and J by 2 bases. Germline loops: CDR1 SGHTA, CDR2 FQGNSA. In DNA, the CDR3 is TGTGCCAGCAGCTTGGACAGGGGACGCAATCAGCCCCAGCATTTT. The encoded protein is CASSLDRGRNQPQHF.

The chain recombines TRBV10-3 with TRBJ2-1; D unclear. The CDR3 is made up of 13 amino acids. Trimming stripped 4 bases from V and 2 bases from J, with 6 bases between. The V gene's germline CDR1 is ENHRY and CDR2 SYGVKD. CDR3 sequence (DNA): TGTGCCATCAGTGGGGTGGCCTACAATGAGCAGTTCTTC. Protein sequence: CAISGVAYNEQFF.

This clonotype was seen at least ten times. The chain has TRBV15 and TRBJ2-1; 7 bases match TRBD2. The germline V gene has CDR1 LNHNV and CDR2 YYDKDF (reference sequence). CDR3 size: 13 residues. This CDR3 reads CASRDWGGAEQFF. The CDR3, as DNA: TGTGCTAGCAGGGACTGGGGGGGAGCTGAGCAGTTCTTC.

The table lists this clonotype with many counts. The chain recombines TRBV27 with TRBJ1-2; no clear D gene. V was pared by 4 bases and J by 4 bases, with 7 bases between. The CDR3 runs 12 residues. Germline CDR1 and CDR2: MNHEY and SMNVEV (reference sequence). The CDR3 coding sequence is TGTGCCAGCAGTTCCGGCTCCTATGGCTACACCTTC. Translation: CASSSGSYGYTF.

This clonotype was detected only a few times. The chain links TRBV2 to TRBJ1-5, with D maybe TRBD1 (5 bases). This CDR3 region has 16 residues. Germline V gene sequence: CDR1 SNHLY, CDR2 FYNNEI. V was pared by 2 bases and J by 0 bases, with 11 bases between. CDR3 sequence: CASSEIKGDSNQPQHF. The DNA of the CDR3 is TGTGCCAGCAGTGAAATTAAAGGGGATAGCAATCAGCCCCAGCATTTT.

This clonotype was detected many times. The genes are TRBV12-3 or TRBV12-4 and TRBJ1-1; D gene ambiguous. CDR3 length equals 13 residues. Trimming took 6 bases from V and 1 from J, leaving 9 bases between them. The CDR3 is CASSSTQNTEAFF. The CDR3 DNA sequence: TGTGCCAGCAGCTCAACACAGAACACTGAAGCTTTCTTT.

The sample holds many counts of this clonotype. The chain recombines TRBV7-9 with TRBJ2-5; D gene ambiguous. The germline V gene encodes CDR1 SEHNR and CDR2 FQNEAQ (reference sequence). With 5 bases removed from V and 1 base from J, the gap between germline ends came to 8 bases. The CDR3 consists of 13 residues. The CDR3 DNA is TGTGCCAGCAGCCGGGTGACCCAAGAGACCCAGTACTTC. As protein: CASSRVTQETQYF.

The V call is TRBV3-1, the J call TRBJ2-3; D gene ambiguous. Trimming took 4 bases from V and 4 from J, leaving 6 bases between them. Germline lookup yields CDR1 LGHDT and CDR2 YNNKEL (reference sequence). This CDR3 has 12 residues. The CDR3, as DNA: TGTGCCAGCAGCCCTACTTCAGATACGCAGTATTTT. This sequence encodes CASSPTSDTQYF.

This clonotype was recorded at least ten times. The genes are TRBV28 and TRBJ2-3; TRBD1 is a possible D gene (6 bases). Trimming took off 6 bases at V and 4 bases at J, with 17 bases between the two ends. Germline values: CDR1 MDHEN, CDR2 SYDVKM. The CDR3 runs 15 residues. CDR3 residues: CASSRPAAGADTQYF. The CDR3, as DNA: TGTGCCAGCAGCCGACCCGCCGCAGGGGCAGATACGCAGTATTTT.

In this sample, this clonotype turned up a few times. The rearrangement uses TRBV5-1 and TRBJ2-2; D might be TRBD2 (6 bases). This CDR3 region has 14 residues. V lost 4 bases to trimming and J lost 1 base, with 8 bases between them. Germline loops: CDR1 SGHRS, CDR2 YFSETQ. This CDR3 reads CASSVRENTGELFF. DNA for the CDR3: TGCGCCAGCAGCGTGCGGGAGAACACCGGGGAGCTGTTTTTT.

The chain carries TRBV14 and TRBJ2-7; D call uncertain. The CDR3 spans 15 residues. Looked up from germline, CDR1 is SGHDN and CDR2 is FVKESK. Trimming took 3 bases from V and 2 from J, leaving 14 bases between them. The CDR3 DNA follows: TGTGCCAGCAGCCATACGGTTATAGGTACCTACGAGCAGTACTTC. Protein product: CASSHTVIGTYEQYF. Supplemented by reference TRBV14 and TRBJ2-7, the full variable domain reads EAGVTQFPSHSVIEKGQTVTLRCDPISGHDNLYWYRRVMGKEIKFLLHFVKESKQDESGMPNNRFLAERTGGTYSTLKVQPAELEDSGVYFCASSHTVIGTYEQYFGPGTRLTVT.

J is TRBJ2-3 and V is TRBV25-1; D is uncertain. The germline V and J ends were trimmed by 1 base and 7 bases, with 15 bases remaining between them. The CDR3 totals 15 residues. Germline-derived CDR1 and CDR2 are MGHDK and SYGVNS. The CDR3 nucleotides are TGTGCCAGCAGTGAATTTACCCAAATCCCTCATACGCAGTATTTT. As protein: CASSEFTQIPHTQYF.

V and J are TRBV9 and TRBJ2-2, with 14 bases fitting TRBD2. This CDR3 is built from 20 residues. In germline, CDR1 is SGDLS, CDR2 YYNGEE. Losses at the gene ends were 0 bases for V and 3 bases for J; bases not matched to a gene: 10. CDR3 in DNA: TGTGCCAGCAGCGTAGGGAACCGGACTAGCGGGAGGTGGTACACCGGGGAGCTGTTTTTT. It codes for CASSVGNRTSGRWYTGELFF.

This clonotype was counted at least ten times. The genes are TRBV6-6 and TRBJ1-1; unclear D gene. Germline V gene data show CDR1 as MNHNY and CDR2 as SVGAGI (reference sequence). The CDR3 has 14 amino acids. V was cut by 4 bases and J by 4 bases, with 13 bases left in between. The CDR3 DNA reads TGTGCCAGCAGTTCGGCAGGTAGTCCCACTGAAGCTTTCTTT. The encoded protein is CASSSAGSPTEAFF.

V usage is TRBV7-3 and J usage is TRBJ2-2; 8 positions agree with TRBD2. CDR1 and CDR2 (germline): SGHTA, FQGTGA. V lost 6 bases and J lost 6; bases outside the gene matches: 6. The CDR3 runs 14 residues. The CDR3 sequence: CASSTGLAAGELFF. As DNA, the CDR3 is TGTGCCAGCAGTACAGGACTAGCAGCCGGGGAGCTGTTTTTT.

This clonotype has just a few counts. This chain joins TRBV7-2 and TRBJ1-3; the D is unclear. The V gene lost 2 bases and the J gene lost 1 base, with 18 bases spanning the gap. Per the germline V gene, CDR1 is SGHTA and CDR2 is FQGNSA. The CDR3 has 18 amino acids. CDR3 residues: CASSLIAAGGPSGNTIYF. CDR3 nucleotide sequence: TGTGCCAGCAGCTTAATCGCTGCCGGCGGCCCTTCTGGAAACACCATATATTTT.

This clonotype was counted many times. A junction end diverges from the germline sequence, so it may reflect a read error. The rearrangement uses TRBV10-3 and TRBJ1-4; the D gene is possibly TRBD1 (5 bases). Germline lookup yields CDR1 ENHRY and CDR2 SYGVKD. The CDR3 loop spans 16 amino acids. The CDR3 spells CASGDAGGPSAETLYF. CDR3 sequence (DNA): TGTGCCAGCGGTGATGCGGGGGGTCCTAGTGCAGAAACGCTGTATTTT.

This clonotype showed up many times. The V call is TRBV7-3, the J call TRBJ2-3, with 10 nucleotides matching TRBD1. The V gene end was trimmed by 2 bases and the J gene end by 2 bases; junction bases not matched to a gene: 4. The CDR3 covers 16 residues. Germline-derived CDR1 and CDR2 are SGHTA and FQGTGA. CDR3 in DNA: TGTGCCAGCAGCTTAGTTGGGACAGGGGTCACAGATACGCAGTATTTT. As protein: CASSLVGTGVTDTQYF.

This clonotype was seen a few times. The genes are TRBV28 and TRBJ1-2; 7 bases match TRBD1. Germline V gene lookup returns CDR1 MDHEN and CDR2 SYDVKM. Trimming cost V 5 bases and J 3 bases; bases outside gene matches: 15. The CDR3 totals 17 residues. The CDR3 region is CASSPMRFGQDHYGYTF. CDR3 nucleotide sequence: TGTGCCAGCAGTCCTATGCGCTTTGGACAGGACCACTATGGCTACACCTTC.

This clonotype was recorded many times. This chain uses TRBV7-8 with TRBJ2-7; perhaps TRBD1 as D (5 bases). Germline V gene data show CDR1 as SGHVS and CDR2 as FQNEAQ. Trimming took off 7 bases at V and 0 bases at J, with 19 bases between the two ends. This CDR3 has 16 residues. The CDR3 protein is CASTPRTSANSYEQYF. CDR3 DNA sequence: TGTGCCAGCACCCCCAGGACAAGCGCAAACTCCTACGAGCAGTACTTC.

CDR3 nucleotide sequence: TGTGCCAGCAGCCTAGGGAGCCTCCCCCCCAATGAGCAGTTCTTC. Protein: CASSLGSLPPNEQFF. The chain has TRBV7-8 and TRBJ2-1; possibly TRBD2 for D (5 bases). The CDR3 totals 15 residues. Germline CDR1 is SGHVS and CDR2 is FQNEAQ. The V gene lost 5 bases and the J gene lost 6 bases, with 17 bases spanning the gap.

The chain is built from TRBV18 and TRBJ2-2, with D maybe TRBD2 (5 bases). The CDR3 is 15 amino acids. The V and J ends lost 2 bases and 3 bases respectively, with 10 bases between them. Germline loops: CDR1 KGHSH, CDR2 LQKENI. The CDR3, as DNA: TGTGCCAGCTCACCAGGCGGGTCGTACACCGGGGAGCTGTTTTTT. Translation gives CASSPGGSYTGELFF.

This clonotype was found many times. This chain's CDR3 is CASSPPGWVTNTEAFF. The CDR3 nucleotides are TGTGCCAGCTCACCACCGGGCTGGGTGACGAACACTGAAGCTTTCTTT. This chain connects TRBV18 to TRBJ1-1, with unresolved D. V lost 0 bases, J lost 1 base, and 12 bases lay in between. The germline V gene encodes CDR1 KGHSH and CDR2 LQKENI. The CDR3 runs 16 residues.

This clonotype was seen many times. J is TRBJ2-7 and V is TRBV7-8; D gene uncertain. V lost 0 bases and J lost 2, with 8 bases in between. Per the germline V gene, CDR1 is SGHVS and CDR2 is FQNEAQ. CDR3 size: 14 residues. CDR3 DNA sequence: TGTGCCAGCAGCTTAGCACAGTTCGCCTACGAGCAGTACTTC. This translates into CASSLAQFAYEQYF.